This TCR beta chain was profiled in a study of radiation and T cells in renal cell carcinoma. Study-wide findings and caveats: From baseline, blood top tumor clonotypes peaked at 2 weeks post-radiation.

The time point was: blood 4 weeks post-SBRT, at nephrectomy. The treatment is: 15 Gy SBRT to primary tumor, nephrectomy 4 weeks later. Nephrectomy followed 15 Gy stereotactic body radiation by 4 weeks. Radiation-treated patients gave blood at baseline, week 2 and week 4. This clone was counted once. Its antigen is currently unknown. CDR1 is SGDLS, CDR2 YYNGEE, per germline. The CDR3 has 13 amino acids. With 0 bases removed from V and 4 bases from J, the gap between germline ends came to 5 bases. Repertoires were generated with immunoSEQ multiplex PCR, while TCRdb's copy carries only in-frame clones and drops some. The sample lists around 170,000 clones, about nine tenths seen once, with roughly 10% in the top ten.

The material sequenced was blood, taken from a patient whose treatment included radiotherapy and nephrectomy. The TCR comes from a woman aged 45-60 years with renal cell carcinoma. V usage is TRBV9 and J usage is TRBJ2-1; D is uncertain. CDR3 DNA sequence: TGTGCCAGCAGCGTAGAGAGTTACAATGAGCAGTTCTTC. It yields the protein CASSVESYNEQFF. Combining the CDR3 with reference TRBV9 and TRBJ2-1 gives the whole variable domain DSGVTQTPKHLITATGQRVTLRCSPRSGDLSVYWYQQSLDQGLQFLIQYYNGEERAKGNILERFSAQQFPDLHSELNLSSLELGDSALYFCASSVESYNEQFFGPGTRLTVL.